Shown below are 24 T cell receptor beta chains from a single sample sequenced in a study of blood T cell repertoires in COVID-19. The protocol was immunoSEQ multiplex PCR, while the TCRdb copy is restricted to in-frame clones and leaves out a portion. The sample yields around 75,000 clones, 80% seen once. The sample comprised peripheral blood. Receptors originate from a man between 50 and 59 years old with COVID-19, enrolled during active disease.

The chain couples TRBV5-1 to TRBJ2-2; 7 nucleotides match TRBD2. Germline lookup yields CDR1 SGHRS and CDR2 YFSETQ. The CDR3 length is 16 residues. J was trimmed by 0 bases and V by 0 bases; bases with no gene match: 2. The CDR3 sequence is CASSLGSGANTGELFF. The CDR3, as DNA: TGCGCCAGCAGCTTGGGGAGCGGGGCGAACACCGGGGAGCTGTTTTTT.

This chain connects TRBV29-1 to TRBJ2-7; 8 bases are shared with TRBD2. The CDR3 extends over 15 amino acids. J was trimmed by 2 bases and V by 6 bases; bases with no gene match: 12. Germline-derived CDR1 and CDR2 are SQVTM and ANQGSEA. The CDR3 protein is CSVGPGREGTYEQYF. The CDR3 DNA follows: TGCAGCGTCGGCCCCGGGAGGGAGGGGACCTACGAGCAGTACTTC.

V gene TRBV19 combines with J gene TRBJ2-3; D gene unclear. The V gene lost 3 bases and the J gene lost 4 bases, with 14 bases spanning the gap. The CDR3 length is 15 residues. Germline V gene sequence: CDR1 LNHDA, CDR2 SQIVND (reference sequence). The CDR3 spells CASSISSKTPDTQYF. The CDR3 DNA sequence: TGTGCCAGTAGTATTTCTAGTAAGACGCCAGATACGCAGTATTTT.

The chain has TRBV6-5 and TRBJ1-1, with a possible D match to TRBD1 (6 bases). The V end was cut by 7 bases, the J end by 5 bases, with 20 bases between. The CDR3 is made up of 15 amino acids. CDR1 is MNHEY and CDR2 is SVGAGI in the germline V gene. The CDR3 region is CASIRDWGRGTEAFF. CDR3 DNA sequence: TGTGCCAGCATTCGAGATTGGGGGCGTGGTACTGAAGCTTTCTTT.

In this sample, this clone turned up a few times. The chain uses TRBV4-1 and TRBJ2-2; 8 nucleotides match TRBD2. From germline, CDR1 is MGHRA and CDR2 YSYEKL. The V and J ends lost 0 bases and 0 bases, in that order; junction bases with no gene match: 9. This CDR3 spans 19 amino acids. In nucleotides, the CDR3 is TGCGCCAGCAGCCAAGAAGCAAGGCGGGGGGCCGCGAACACCGGGGAGCTGTTTTTT. This sequence encodes CASSQEARRGAANTGELFF.

The chain couples TRBV24-1 to TRBJ1-5; TRBD1 is a possible D gene (5 bases). Germline CDR1 reads KGHDR; CDR2 reads SFDVKD. The CDR3 is made up of 16 amino acids. Trimming left V 4 bases short and J 7 bases short, with 19 bases between. The CDR3 DNA is TGTGCCACCAGTGACCCGGGGAGGGACGGGGGGCAGCCCCAGCATTTT. This translates into CATSDPGRDGGQPQHF.

This clone was observed a handful of times. The genes are TRBV29-1 and TRBJ1-1, with TRBD1 matching 8 bases. Germline CDR1 and CDR2: SQVTM and ANQGSEA. The V and J ends lost 7 bases and 2 bases, in that order; junction bases with no gene match: 6. The CDR3 totals 13 residues. Here the CDR3 DNA reads TGCAGCGCTCACAGGGGGGTAAACACTGAAGCTTTCTTT. Translated: CSAHRGVNTEAFF.

The chain carries TRBV29-1 and TRBJ2-5; 8 bases fit TRBD2. This CDR3 comprises 14 residues. J gave up 5 bases and V 7 bases, and 12 bases lay outside the gene matches. Germline-derived CDR1 and CDR2 are SQVTM and ANQGSEA. The CDR3 sequence: CSGYSGKGWETQYF. The CDR3 nucleotides read TGCAGCGGGTATAGCGGGAAGGGTTGGGAGACCCAGTACTTC.

The chain is built from TRBV28 and TRBJ2-7; 7 bases agree with TRBD2. The V gene's germline CDR1 is MDHEN and CDR2 SYDVKM. This CDR3 is 15 amino acids long. V lost 6 bases and J lost 3; bases outside the gene matches: 11. CDR3 DNA sequence: TGTGCCAGCAGAGGAACTGGGGCGGGAGACTACGAGCAGTACTTC. Protein: CASRGTGAGDYEQYF. The variable domain in full, with the rest retrieved from reference TRBV28 and TRBJ2-7, is DVKVTQSSRYLVKRTGEKVFLECVQDMDHENMFWYRQDPGLGLRLIYFSYDVKMKEKGDIPEGYSVSREKKERFSLILESASTNQTSMYLCASRGTGAGDYEQYFGPGTRLTVT.

The gene calls are TRBV3-1 (or the pseudogene TRBV3-2) and TRBJ2-7, with D perhaps matching TRBD2 (6 bases). CDR1 is LGHDT and CDR2 is YNNKEL in the germline V gene (reference sequence). The CDR3 extends over 16 amino acids. Trimming stripped 3 bases from V and 0 bases from J, with 15 bases between. This CDR3 is CASSHVPGTFSYEQYF. The CDR3, as DNA: TGTGCCAGCAGCCATGTCCCCGGGACTTTCTCCTACGAGCAGTACTTC.

The chain joins TRBV6-5 to TRBJ2-2; D is perhaps TRBD2 (5 bases). Germline assignment: CDR1 MNHEY and CDR2 SVGAGI. This CDR3 comprises 14 residues. V lost 5 bases and J 2 bases, leaving 9 bases between the germline ends. The CDR3 DNA is TGTGCCAGCAGTCCACGGACTAACACCGGGGAGCTGTTTTTT. This codes for CASSPRTNTGELFF.

The chain links TRBV4-1 to TRBJ2-1; TRBD2 aligns across 12 bases. Per germline, CDR1 MGHRA and CDR2 YSYEKL. V lost 1 base, J lost 7 bases, and 5 bases stayed unmatched. This CDR3 comprises 16 residues. The CDR3 here is CASSQVSSGRANEQFF. The DNA for the CDR3 is TGCGCCAGCAGCCAAGTGTCTAGCGGGAGGGCTAATGAGCAGTTCTTC.

This clone was seen a single time. The genes are TRBV5-6 and TRBJ2-7, with D maybe TRBD2 (5 bases). Between the trimmed V and J ends, which lost 0 bases and 5 bases, there was a span of 9 bases. Germline CDR1 SGHDT, CDR2 YYEEEE. This CDR3 spans 13 amino acids. CDR3 protein: CASSLGGSHEQYF. The CDR3 DNA follows: TGTGCCAGCAGCTTGGGAGGGAGCCACGAGCAGTACTTC.

The chain carries TRBV15 and TRBJ2-5; 11 bases fit TRBD1. This CDR3 comprises 15 residues. The germline CDR1 and CDR2 sequences are LNHNV and YYDKDF (reference sequence). Unmatched junction bases numbered 2, after V lost 2 bases and J lost 3 bases. For the CDR3, the DNA is TGTGCCACCAGCAGACGGACAGGGGGCAAAGAGACCCAGTACTTC. This gives the protein CATSRRTGGKETQYF. Together with reference TRBV15 and TRBJ2-5, the CDR3 gives the full variable domain: DAMVIQNPRYQVTQFGKPVTLSCSQTLNHNVMYWYQQKSSQAPKLLFHYYDKDFNNEADTPDNFQSRRPNTSFCFLDIRSPGLGDTAMYLCATSRRTGGKETQYFGPGTRLLVL.

The chain combines TRBV11-2 with TRBJ2-3; D is unclear. The CDR3 is 15 residues long. Trimming shortened V by 1 base and J by 1 base, and 9 bases separated the two germline ends. Germline CDR1 and CDR2: SGHAT and FQNNGV. CDR3 bases: TGTGCCAGCAGCTTAGTCGTCTCCGGCACAGATACGCAGTATTTT. Its protein product is CASSLVVSGTDTQYF. Full variable domain (rest looked up from reference TRBV11-2 and TRBJ2-3): EAGVAQSPRYKIIEKRQSVAFWCNPISGHATLYWYQQILGQGPKLLIQFQNNGVVDDSQLPKDRFSAERLKGVDSTLKIQPAKLEDSAVYLCASSLVVSGTDTQYFGPGTRLTVL.

The V call is TRBV6-1, the J call TRBJ2-3; the match to TRBD2 covers 7 bases. The germline CDR1 and CDR2 sequences are MNHNS and SASEGT. V was clipped by 1 base and J by 2 bases; unmatched bases: 6. The CDR3 is 16 residues long. The CDR3 loop reads CASSEVTAGPTDTQYF. In nucleotides, the CDR3 is TGTGCCAGCAGTGAAGTAACAGCGGGGCCCACAGATACGCAGTATTTT.

This clone was counted once. The chain has TRBV6-5 and TRBJ2-1; unclear D gene. The CDR3 loop spans 12 amino acids. V lost 6 bases to trimming and J lost 8 bases, with 11 bases between them. In germline, CDR1 is MNHEY, CDR2 SVGAGI. The CDR3 region is CASSPIGYEQFF. CDR3 nucleotides: TGTGCCAGCAGCCCGATCGGGTATGAGCAGTTCTTC.

The chain joins TRBV9 to TRBJ2-6; a weak D match, TRBD2 (6 bases). The germline V gene has CDR1 SGDLS and CDR2 YYNGEE. The germline V and J ends were trimmed by 2 bases and 0 bases, with 12 bases remaining between them. This CDR3 is 17 amino acids long. DNA of the CDR3: TGTGCCAGCAGCGTGGGACTCAACCCCTCTGGGGCCAACGTCCTGACTTTC. This gives the protein CASSVGLNPSGANVLTF.

V and J are TRBV12-3 or TRBV12-4 and TRBJ2-1; 8 nucleotides agree with TRBD2. There are 11 residues in the CDR3. Unmatched junction bases numbered 6, after V lost 6 bases and J lost 14 bases. The CDR3: CASSLRGGEFF. The CDR3 DNA follows: TGTGCCAGCAGCCTTCGGGGGGGAGAGTTCTTC.

The V gene is TRBV30, the J gene TRBJ1-3; D not certain. This CDR3 spans 16 amino acids. The V gene lost 0 bases and the J gene lost 0 bases, with 12 bases spanning the gap. Germline CDR1 reads GTSNPN; CDR2 reads SVGIG (reference sequence). CDR3 sequence reads: CAWSVRNRFSGNTIYF. CDR3 bases: TGTGCCTGGAGTGTACGGAACAGATTCTCTGGAAACACCATATATTTT.

The V call is TRBV18, the J call TRBJ2-6; 10 nucleotides align to TRBD1. The CDR3 contains 19 residues. V shed 1 base and J 4 bases; nucleotides not matched to a gene: 10. Per germline, CDR1 KGHSH and CDR2 LQKENI. CDR3 sequence reads: CASSPRTPGQGTGANVLTF. CDR3 coding DNA: TGTGCCAGCTCACCACGTACACCGGGACAGGGGACCGGGGCCAACGTCCTGACTTTC.

V usage is TRBV19 and J usage is TRBJ1-5; weak D call: TRBD1 (6 bases). V lost 3 bases, J lost 3 bases, and 12 bases lay in between. CDR3 length equals 15 residues. Germline lookup yields CDR1 LNHDA and CDR2 SQIVND (reference sequence). The CDR3 DNA follows: TGTGCCAGTAGTATGGCCAGGGGATTCAATCAGCCCCAGCATTTT. Its protein product is CASSMARGFNQPQHF.

The chain employs TRBV7-2 and TRBJ1-3; D is possibly TRBD1 (6 bases). Trimming took 2 bases from V and 3 from J, leaving 8 bases between them. The CDR3 runs 14 residues. Germline CDR1 is SGHTA and CDR2 is FQGNSA. The CDR3 region is CASSLRRGGNTIYF. The CDR3 nucleotides are TGTGCCAGCAGCTTACGCAGGGGTGGAAACACCATATATTTT.

V is TRBV30 and J is TRBJ1-1, with D possibly matching TRBD1 (5 bases). Trimming pared 0 bases from V and 1 base from J, leaving 6 bases between. The germline CDR1 and CDR2 sequences are GTSNPN and SVGIG (reference sequence). CDR3 length: 13 residues. DNA for the CDR3: TGTGCCTGGAGTGTAGGACAGAACACTGAAGCTTTCTTT. Translation: CAWSVGQNTEAFF.